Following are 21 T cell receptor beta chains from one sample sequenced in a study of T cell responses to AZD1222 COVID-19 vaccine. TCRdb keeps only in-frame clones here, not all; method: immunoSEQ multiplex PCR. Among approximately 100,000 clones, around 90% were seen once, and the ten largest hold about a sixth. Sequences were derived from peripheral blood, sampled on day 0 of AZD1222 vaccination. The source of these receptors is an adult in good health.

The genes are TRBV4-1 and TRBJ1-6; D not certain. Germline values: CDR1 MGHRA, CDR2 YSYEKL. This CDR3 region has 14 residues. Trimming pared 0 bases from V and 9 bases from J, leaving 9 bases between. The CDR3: CASSQEERSSPLHF. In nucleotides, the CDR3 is TGCGCCAGCAGCCAAGAGGAGCGATCTTCACCCCTCCACTTT.

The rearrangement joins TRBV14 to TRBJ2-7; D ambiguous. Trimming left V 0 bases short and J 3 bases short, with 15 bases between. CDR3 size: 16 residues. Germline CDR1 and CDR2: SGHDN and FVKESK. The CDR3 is CASSQEGKGEYYEQYF. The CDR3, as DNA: TGTGCCAGCAGCCAAGAGGGGAAAGGCGAGTACTACGAGCAGTACTTC.

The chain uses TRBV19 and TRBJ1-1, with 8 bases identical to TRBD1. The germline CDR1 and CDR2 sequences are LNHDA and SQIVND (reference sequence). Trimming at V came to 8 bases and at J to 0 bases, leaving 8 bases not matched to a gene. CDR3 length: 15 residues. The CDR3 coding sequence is TGTGCCAGTTCTAGGACAGGGTCATTGAACACTGAAGCTTTCTTT. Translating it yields CASSRTGSLNTEAFF.

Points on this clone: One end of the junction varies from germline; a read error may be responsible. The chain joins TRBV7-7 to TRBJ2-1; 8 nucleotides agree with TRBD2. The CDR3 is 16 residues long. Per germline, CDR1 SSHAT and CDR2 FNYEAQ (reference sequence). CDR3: CASSLEAGGSYNEQFF. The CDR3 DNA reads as TGTGCTAGCAGCTTAGAGGCGGGGGGCTCCTACAATGAGCAGTTCTTC.

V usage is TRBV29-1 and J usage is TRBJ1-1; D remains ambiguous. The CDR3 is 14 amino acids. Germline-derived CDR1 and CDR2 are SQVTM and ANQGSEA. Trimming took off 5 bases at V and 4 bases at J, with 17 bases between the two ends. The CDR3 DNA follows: TGCAGCGTTTCCCACGACCTAGGAGGCACTGAAGCTTTCTTT. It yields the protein CSVSHDLGGTEAFF. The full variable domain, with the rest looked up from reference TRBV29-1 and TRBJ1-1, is SAVISQKPSRDICQRGTSLTIQCQVDSQVTMMFWYRQQPGQSLTLIATANQGSEATYESGFVIDKFPISRPNLTFSTLTVSNMSPEDSSIYLCSVSHDLGGTEAFFGQGTRLTVV.

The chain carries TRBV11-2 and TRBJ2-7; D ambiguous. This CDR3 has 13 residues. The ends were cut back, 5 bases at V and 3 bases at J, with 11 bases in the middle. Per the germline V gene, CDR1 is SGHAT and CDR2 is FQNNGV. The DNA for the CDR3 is TGTGCCAGCAGCGTATCTAGTGTCTACGAGCAGTACTTC. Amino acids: CASSVSSVYEQYF.

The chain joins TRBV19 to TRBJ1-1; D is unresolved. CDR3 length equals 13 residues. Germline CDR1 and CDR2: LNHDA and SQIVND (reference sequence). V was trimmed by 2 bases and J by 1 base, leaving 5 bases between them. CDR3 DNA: TGTGCCAGTAGTATATCCGAGAACACTGAAGCTTTCTTT. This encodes CASSISENTEAFF. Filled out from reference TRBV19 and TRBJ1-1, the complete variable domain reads DGGITQSPKYLFRKEGQNVTLSCEQNLNHDAMYWYRQDPGQGLRLIYYSQIVNDFQKGDIAEGYSVSREKKESFPLTVTSAQKNPTAFYLCASSISENTEAFFGQGTRLTVV.

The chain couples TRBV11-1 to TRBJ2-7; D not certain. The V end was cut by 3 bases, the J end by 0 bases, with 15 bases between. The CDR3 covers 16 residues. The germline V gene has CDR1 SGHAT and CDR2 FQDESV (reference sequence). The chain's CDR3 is CASSFIGGANSYEQYF. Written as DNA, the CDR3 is TGTGCCAGCAGCTTCATAGGTGGCGCCAACTCCTACGAGCAGTACTTC.

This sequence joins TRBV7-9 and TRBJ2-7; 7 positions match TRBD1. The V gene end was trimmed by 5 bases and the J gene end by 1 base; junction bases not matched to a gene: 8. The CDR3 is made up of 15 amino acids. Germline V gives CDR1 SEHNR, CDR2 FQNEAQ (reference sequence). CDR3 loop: CASSTRTGDSYEQYF. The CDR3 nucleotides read TGTGCCAGCAGCACCCGGACAGGTGATTCCTACGAGCAGTACTTC.

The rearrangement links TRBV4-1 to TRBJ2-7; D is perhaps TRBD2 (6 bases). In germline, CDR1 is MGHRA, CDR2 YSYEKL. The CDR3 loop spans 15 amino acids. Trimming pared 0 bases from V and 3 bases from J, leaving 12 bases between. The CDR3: CASSQEGGPYYEQYF. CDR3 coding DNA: TGCGCCAGCAGCCAAGAGGGGGGTCCCTACTACGAGCAGTACTTC.

The CDR3 protein is CASSVSHSSGNTIYF. In DNA form, the CDR3 reads TGTGCCAGCAGCGTTAGTCACTCCTCTGGAAACACCATATATTTT. V usage is TRBV6-5 and J usage is TRBJ1-3; no clear D. The CDR3 length is 15 residues. The V and J ends lost 6 bases and 0 bases respectively, with 12 bases between them. Germline lookup yields CDR1 MNHEY and CDR2 SVGAGI.

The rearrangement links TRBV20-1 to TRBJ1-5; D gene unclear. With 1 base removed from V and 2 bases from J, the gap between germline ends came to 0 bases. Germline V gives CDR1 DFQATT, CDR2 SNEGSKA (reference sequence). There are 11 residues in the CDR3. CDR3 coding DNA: TGCAGTGCTAGAGGCAATCAGCCCCAGCATTTT. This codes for CSARGNQPQHF.

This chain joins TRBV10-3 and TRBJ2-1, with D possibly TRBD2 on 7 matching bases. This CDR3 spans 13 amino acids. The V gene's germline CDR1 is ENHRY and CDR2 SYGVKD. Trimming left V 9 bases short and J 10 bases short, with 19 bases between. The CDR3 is CAMQGGGQKEQFF. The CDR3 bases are TGTGCCATGCAGGGCGGGGGCCAAAAGGAGCAGTTCTTC.

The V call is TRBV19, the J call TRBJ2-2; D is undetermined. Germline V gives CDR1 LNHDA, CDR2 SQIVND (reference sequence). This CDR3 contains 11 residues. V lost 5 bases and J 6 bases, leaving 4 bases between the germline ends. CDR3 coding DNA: TGTGCCAGTAGTTCGGCCGGGGAGCTGTTTTTT. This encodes CASSSAGELFF.

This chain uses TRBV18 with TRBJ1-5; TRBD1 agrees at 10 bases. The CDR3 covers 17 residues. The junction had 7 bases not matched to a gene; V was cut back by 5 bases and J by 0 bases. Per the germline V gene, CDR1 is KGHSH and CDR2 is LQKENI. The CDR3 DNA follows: TGTGCCAGCTCAGGACAGGGGGGAAACCCTAGCAATCAGCCCCAGCATTTT. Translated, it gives CASSGQGGNPSNQPQHF.

CDR3 coding DNA: TGTGCCAGGGAGCGGACAGCCCCGAACACCGGGGAGCTGTTTTTT. Translation gives CARERTAPNTGELFF. This rearrangement joins TRBV21-1 to TRBJ2-2; TRBD1, the D gene given by the table, was not confirmed from the DNA. TRBV21-1 is classified as a pseudogene. The CDR3 length is 15 residues.

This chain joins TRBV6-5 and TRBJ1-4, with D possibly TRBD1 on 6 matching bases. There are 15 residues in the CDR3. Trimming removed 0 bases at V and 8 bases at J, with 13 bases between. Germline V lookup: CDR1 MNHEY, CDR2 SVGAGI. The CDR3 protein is CASSYSGQLGEKLFF. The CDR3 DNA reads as TGTGCCAGCAGTTACTCGGGACAACTGGGAGAAAAACTGTTTTTT.

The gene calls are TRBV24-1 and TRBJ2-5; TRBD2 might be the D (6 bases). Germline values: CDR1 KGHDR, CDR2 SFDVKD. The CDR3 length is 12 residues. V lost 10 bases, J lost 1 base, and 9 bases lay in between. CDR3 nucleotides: TGTGCCACTGGGGGGATCCAAGAGACCCAGTACTTC. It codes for CATGGIQETQYF.

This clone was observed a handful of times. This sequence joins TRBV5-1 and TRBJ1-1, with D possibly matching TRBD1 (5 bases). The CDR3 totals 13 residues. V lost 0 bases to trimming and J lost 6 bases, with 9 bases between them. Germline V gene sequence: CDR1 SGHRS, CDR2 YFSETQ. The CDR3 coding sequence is TGCGCCAGCAGCTTGGAAGGGGTTGCTGAAGCTTTCTTT. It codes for CASSLEGVAEAFF.

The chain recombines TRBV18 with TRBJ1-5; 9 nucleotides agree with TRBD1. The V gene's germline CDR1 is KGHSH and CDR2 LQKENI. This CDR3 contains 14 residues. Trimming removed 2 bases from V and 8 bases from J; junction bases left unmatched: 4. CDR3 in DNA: TGTGCCAGCTCACCAGGGACAGGGCAAGAGCCCCAGCATTTT. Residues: CASSPGTGQEPQHF.

The CDR3, as DNA: TGTGCCAGCAGCGCAAACGGACTAGCGGGGCGCTACGAGCAGTACTTC. It codes for CASSANGLAGRYEQYF. V and J are TRBV9 and TRBJ2-7; 12 bases are shared with TRBD2. Germline trimming cut 3 bases from V and 3 bases from J; bases unmatched to any gene: 7. Germline values: CDR1 SGDLS, CDR2 YYNGEE. The CDR3 contains 16 residues.